Listed below are T cell receptor beta chains from one sample, sequenced in a study of OX40 agonist ivuxolimab in advanced cancers. The assay was immunoSEQ multiplex PCR, and TCRdb's table has in-frame clones only and misses some. The sample contains roughly 56,000 clones, 65% to 90% of which appear only once. Sequenced here: CD4+ or CD8+ T cells sorted from blood, sampled in a trial of the OX40 agonist ivuxolimab. These receptors were taken from an adult with an advanced solid tumor such as melanoma, head and neck, liver or kidney cancer. The CDR3 runs from the conserved cysteine through the conserved F or W. D genes are given only for firm matches. The size of a clone is reported for some rows only, either as once, few or many, or as a class for expanded clones.

TRBV6-5	TRBJ2-5	NA	NA	CASSYSGLSGGETQYF	TGTGCCAGCAGTTACTCGGGACTCTCGGGCGGGGAGACCCAGTACTTC
TRBV7-6	TRBJ2-5	NA	NA	CASSPVGETQYF	TGTGCCAGCAGCCCAGTGGGGGAGACCCAGTACTTC
TRBV9	TRBJ1-2	NA	NA	CASSREGLSGYTF	TGTGCCAGCAGCAGAGAGGGGTTAAGTGGCTACACCTTC
TRBV28	TRBJ2-7	NA	NA	CASRSGTGLSYEQYF	TGTGCCAGCAGGAGCGGGACAGGTCTTTCCTACGAGCAGTACTTC
TRBV4-2	TRBJ1-2	NA	TRBD1	CASSPRQGYGYTF	TGTGCCAGCAGCCCCCGACAGGGCTATGGCTACACCTTC
TRBV6-5	TRBJ2-1	few	NA	CASSSTGGEQFF	TGTGCCAGCAGTTCGACAGGTGGTGAGCAGTTCTTC
TRBV29-1	TRBJ2-3	NA	TRBD1	CSTRQGLVRTDTQYF	TGCAGCACGAGACAGGGCCTGGTTCGCACAGATACGCAGTATTTT
TRBV18	TRBJ2-1	NA	TRBD1	CASSPRTGGSNEQFF	TGTGCCAGCTCACCAAGGACAGGGGGTTCCAATGAGCAGTTCTTC
TRBV5-1	TRBJ2-1	NA	TRBD1	CASSPGQTYNEQFF	TGCGCCAGCAGCCCGGGACAGACTTACAATGAGCAGTTCTTC
TRBV7-8	TRBJ1-5	NA	NA	CASSLGQFGSNQPQHF	TGTGCCAGCAGCTTAGGGCAGTTTGGTAGCAATCAGCCCCAGCATTTT
TRBV5-1	TRBJ1-1	NA	NA	CASSSGPGSNTEAFF	TGCGCCAGCAGCTCGGGACCCGGCTCCAACACTGAAGCTTTCTTT
TRBV28	TRBJ1-2	NA	TRBD1	CASRVQGAIYGYTF	TGTGCCAGCAGAGTCCAGGGGGCTATCTATGGCTACACCTTC
TRBV9	TRBJ1-1	NA	NA	CASSVSANTEAFF	TGTGCCAGCAGCGTATCAGCGAACACTGAAGCTTTCTTT
TRBV10-3	TRBJ2-7	NA	NA	CAISDLAYEQYF	TGTGCCATCAGTGACCTAGCCTACGAGCAGTACTTC
TRBV27	TRBJ1-1	NA	TRBD1	CASSTDRLGENTEAFF	TGTGCCAGCAGTACGGACAGGCTTGGGGAGAACACTGAAGCTTTCTTT
TRBV7-9	TRBJ2-7	NA	NA	CASSLVEQSYEQYF	TGTGCCAGCAGCTTAGTGGAACAGTCCTACGAGCAGTACTTC
TRBV20-1	TRBJ1-2	NA	NA	CSASGVQGYTF	TGCAGTGCTTCGGGTGTTCAGGGCTACACCTTC
TRBV9	TRBJ1-2	NA	NA	CASSVDPFGARDNYGYTF	TGTGCCAGCAGCGTAGACCCCTTTGGGGCAAGGGATAACTATGGCTACACCTTC
TRBV29-1	TRBJ2-7	NA	NA	CSGAKGREQYF	TGCAGCGGGGCGAAGGGGCGCGAGCAGTACTTC
TRBV5-1	TRBJ2-3	NA	NA	CASSSTMWGDTRYF	TGCGCCAGCAGCTCGACTATGTGGGGAGATACGCGGTATTTT
TRBV11-2	TRBJ1-4	NA	NA	CASSLGDATNEKLFF	TGTGCCAGCAGCTTAGGAGATGCAACTAATGAAAAACTGTTTTTT
TRBV5-1	TRBJ1-5	NA	NA	CASRRGADQPQHF	TGCGCCAGCCGTAGGGGGGCCGATCAGCCCCAGCATTTT
TRBV28	TRBJ2-4	NA	NA	CAVGLAKNIQYF	TGTGCCGTGGGGCTAGCCAAAAACATTCAGTACTTC
TRBV18	TRBJ2-2	NA	NA	CASSPMNTGELFF	TGTGCCAGCTCACCTATGAACACCGGGGAGCTGTTTTTT